These T cell receptor beta chains were read from a single sample in a study of cytomegalovirus exposure and HLA in healthy donors. Sequencing used immunoSEQ multiplex PCR; TCRdb keeps in-frame clones, though not all of them. The repertoire holds 150,000 to 200,000 clones, with around 80% as singletons. Sample: PBMCs. The receptors here all came from a man between 18 and 29 years old in good health and CMV-seronegative. CDR3s include the opening cysteine and the closing phenylalanine or tryptophan.

CASSQDSPGPSYGHTF	16	TRBV4-3	TRBJ1-2
CASSEYSGMVSEQFF	15	TRBV6-4	TRBJ2-1
CASRERQGATGELFF	15	TRBV6-4	TRBJ2-2
CASSYRDRGHGYTF	14	TRBV6-5	TRBJ1-2
CASSPQNQYEQYF	13	TRBV7-2	TRBJ2-7
CASSLQGSYEQYF	13	TRBV19	TRBJ2-7
CASSGLAGGSTDTQYF	16	TRBV5-4	TRBJ2-3
CASSVRTGGTGELFF	15	TRBV9	TRBJ2-2
CASSLAARGPNTEAFF	16	TRBV7-9	TRBJ1-1
CASTDRDNEQFF	12	TRBV11-3	TRBJ2-1
CASSYSKSSYNSPLHF	16	TRBV6-5	TRBJ1-6
CASSTTGVDGYTF	13	TRBV18	TRBJ1-2
CASSFSGGASYGYTF	15	TRBV27	TRBJ1-2
CASSIVQAAYEQYF	14	TRBV19	TRBJ2-7
CASSLRGRSYEQYF	14	TRBV5-4	TRBJ2-7
CASSFGTFTDTQYF	14	TRBV7-2	TRBJ2-3
CASSRGSYNEQFF	13	TRBV28	TRBJ2-1
CASSQAPTSGGGSRDEQFF	19	TRBV4-1	TRBJ2-1
CSASTVYEQYF	11	TRBV20-1	TRBJ2-7
CASSLTSRVALHF	13	TRBV27	TRBJ1-6
CASSTDYHGYTF	12	TRBV7-9	TRBJ1-2
CASSRGQTSGNTIYF	15	TRBV18	TRBJ1-3
CASIATRRGTEAFF	14	TRBV7-9	TRBJ1-1
CASSQDLTTGGTEKLFF	17	TRBV4-3	TRBJ1-4
CASSVGNGGAVEQFF	15	TRBV9	TRBJ2-1
CASSFRLASTDTQYF	15	TRBV9	TRBJ2-3
CASSEGYGYTF	11	TRBV18	TRBJ1-2
CASSLRNSGSVLNEQFF	17	TRBV5-4	TRBJ2-1
CASSFRRLAGGPNEQFF	17	TRBV5-1	TRBJ2-1
CASSLPVSGNTIYF	14	TRBV28	TRBJ1-3
CASSPITGPYGYTF	14	TRBV6-6	TRBJ1-2
CASSLETTGKPLGNTIYF	18	TRBV11-2	TRBJ1-3
CASSSLKQASNQPQHF	16	TRBV5-6	TRBJ1-5
CASRHAGTSTGELFF	15	TRBV11-3	TRBJ2-2
CASSFSQGRAREELFF	16	TRBV18	TRBJ2-2
CASSVYRGVNTEAFF	15	TRBV5-4	TRBJ1-1